This T cell receptor (beta chain) was recorded in a study of CD8+ T cells in alopecia areata. General study results and limits: Lesional scalp exceeded normal scalp in clonality, especially in alopecia totalis/universalis.

Germline V gene data show CDR1 as LNHNV and CDR2 as YYDKDF (reference sequence). The CDR3 length is 15 residues. The V gene lost 0 bases and the J gene lost 0 bases, with 7 bases spanning the gap. Patients with alopecia areata provided lesional scalp punch biopsies as well as peripheral blood. As regards this clone: Its specificity is not known.

RNA extraction and reverse transcription yielded cDNA as sequencing template. Profiled with immunoSEQ multiplex PCR; TCRdb holds only in-frame clones, not every one. The sample lists roughly 130,000 clones, roughly three fifths seen once, with less than 5.5% in the top ten. The chain employs TRBV15 and TRBJ2-3; D is uncertain. Sequenced here: CD4+ T cells sorted from blood, sampled at week 0. The receptor's source is a human donor with alopecia areata. CDR3 DNA sequence: TGTGCCACCAGCAGAGAGCCAGCTAGCACAGATACGCAGTATTTT. As protein: CATSREPASTDTQYF.